This T cell receptor beta chain originates from a study of shared clonotypes between healthy human individuals. Method: immunoSEQ multiplex PCR; TCRdb's copy keeps in-frame clones and lacks some. Here the sample spans about 480,000 clones, roughly 79% being singletons. Germline-derived CDR1 and CDR2 are SGHAT and FQNNGV. V dropped 0 bases and J dropped 3 bases, with 11 bases sitting between them. The CDR3 contains 15 residues. The sample comprised PBMCs. The clonotype originates from a woman in her forties in good health. Some clones in this sample may be carry-over from other donors' samples. The chain is built from TRBV11-2 and TRBJ1-1; tentatively, D is TRBD1 (5 bases). The CDR3 spells CASSLDSGVYTEAFF. CDR3 nucleotide sequence: TGTGCCAGCAGCTTAGATTCGGGGGTCTACACTGAAGCTTTCTTT. Full variable domain (rest looked up from reference TRBV11-2 and TRBJ1-1): EAGVAQSPRYKIIEKRQSVAFWCNPISGHATLYWYQQILGQGPKLLIQFQNNGVVDDSQLPKDRFSAERLKGVDSTLKIQPAKLEDSAVYLCASSLDSGVYTEAFFGQGTRLTVV.